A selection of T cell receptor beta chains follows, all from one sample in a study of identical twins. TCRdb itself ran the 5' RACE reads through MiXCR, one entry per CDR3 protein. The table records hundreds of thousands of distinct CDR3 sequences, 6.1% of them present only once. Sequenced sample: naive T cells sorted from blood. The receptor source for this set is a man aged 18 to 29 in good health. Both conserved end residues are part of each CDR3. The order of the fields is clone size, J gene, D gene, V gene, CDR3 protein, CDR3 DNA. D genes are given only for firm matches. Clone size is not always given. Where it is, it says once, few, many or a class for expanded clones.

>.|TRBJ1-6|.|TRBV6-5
CASSLNGRDSGTPLHF
TGTGCCAGCAGTTTAAACGGTCGAGACAGTGGGACGCCCCTCCACTTT
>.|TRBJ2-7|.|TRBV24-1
CATSDSGPTYEQYF
TGTGCCACCAGTGATTCTGGGCCAACCTACGAGCAGTACTTC
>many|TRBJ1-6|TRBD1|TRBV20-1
CSARGTNRGRHNSPLHF
TGCAGTGCTAGGGGGACCAACAGGGGGCGCCATAATTCACCCCTCCACTTT
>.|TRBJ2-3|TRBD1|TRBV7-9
CASSPPPGQDDTDTQYF
TGTGCCAGCAGCCCACCACCGGGACAGGACGACACAGATACGCAGTATTTT
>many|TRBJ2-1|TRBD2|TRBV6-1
CASSRGLAENNEQFF
TGTGCCAGCAGTCGGGGACTAGCTGAAAACAATGAGCAGTTCTTC
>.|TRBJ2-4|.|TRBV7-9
CASSTTAVLAKNIQYF
TGTGCCAGCAGCACTACAGCGGTTCTAGCCAAAAACATTCAGTACTTC
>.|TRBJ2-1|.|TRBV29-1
CTLLERGYGREDFDEQFF
TGCACCCTTCTTGAGAGGGGGTATGGACGGGAGGATTTTGATGAGCAGTTCTTC
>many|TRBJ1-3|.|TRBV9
CASSPGPHSGNTIYF
TGTGCCAGCAGCCCCGGGCCCCACTCTGGAAACACCATATATTTT
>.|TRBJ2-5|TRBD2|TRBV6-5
CASSYSTSGRPPETQYF
TGTGCCAGCAGTTACTCGACTAGCGGGAGGCCCCCAGAGACCCAGTACTTC
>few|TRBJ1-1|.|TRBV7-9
CASSLAVGQNTEAFF
TGTGCCAGCAGCTTAGCTGTCGGGCAAAACACTGAAGCTTTCTTT